These 24 T cell receptor beta chains were sequenced from one sample in a study of siplizumab effects on memory and regulatory T cells. Assay used: immunoSEQ multiplex PCR; TCRdb lists only in-frame clones, some missing. This sample has 100,000 to 120,000 clones; around 90% occur once, and the top ten carry approximately 1.2%. Input material: CD4+ T cells sorted from blood. The receptors come from a human donor in good health.

This clone came up once. The chain joins TRBV4-1 to TRBJ1-1, with a tentative D call TRBD1 (5 bases). Trimming removed 4 bases at V and 0 bases at J, with 12 bases between. Germline values: CDR1 MGHRA, CDR2 YSYEKL. The CDR3 consists of 15 residues. CDR3 residues: CASSPLGPLNTEAFF. The CDR3 DNA is TGCGCCAGCAGCCCTCTGGGACCGTTGAACACTGAAGCTTTCTTT.

The V and J genes are TRBV9 and TRBJ2-7; 8 nucleotides match TRBD2. The ends lost 3 bases at V and 2 bases at J; junction bases unmatched: 7. This CDR3 comprises 15 residues. Per germline, CDR1 SGDLS and CDR2 YYNGEE. The CDR3 here is CASSESSGEAYEQYF. CDR3 nucleotides: TGTGCCAGCAGCGAGAGTAGCGGGGAGGCCTACGAGCAGTACTTC.

The chain carries TRBV19 and TRBJ2-7; TRBD1 aligns across 7 bases. Germline-derived CDR1 and CDR2 are LNHDA and SQIVND (reference sequence). V dropped 3 bases and J dropped 3; count of bases not matched to a gene: 8. The CDR3 extends over 15 amino acids. CDR3 in DNA: TGTGCCAGTAGTATCCGTCAGGGGGTATTCTACGAGCAGTACTTC. Translated: CASSIRQGVFYEQYF.

Worth noting for this clone: The junction shows a germline mismatch at one end, possibly a read error. V usage is TRBV29-1 and J usage is TRBJ2-7; D gene uncertain. The CDR3 is 12 residues long. CDR1 and CDR2 (germline): SQVTM, ANQGSEA. In DNA, the CDR3 is TGCAGCGTTGAAGAGGTCGGCTCACAGCCAACTTTC. As protein: CSVEEVGSQPTF.

This chain connects TRBV7-9 to TRBJ2-2, with a tentative D call TRBD2 (6 bases). V was cut by 5 bases and J by 6 bases, with 16 bases left in between. Germline CDR1 reads SEHNR; CDR2 reads FQNEAQ (reference sequence). CDR3 size: 15 residues. CDR3 loop: CASSPVPTSPGELFF. CDR3 coding DNA: TGTGCCAGCAGCCCCGTCCCCACTAGCCCCGGGGAGCTGTTTTTT.

This chain joins TRBV6-6 and TRBJ2-1, with D perhaps TRBD1 or TRBD2 (5 bases each). The CDR3 is made up of 14 amino acids. V was shortened by 3 bases and J by 7 bases, with 13 bases between the two germline ends. The germline V gene has CDR1 MNHNY and CDR2 SVGAGI (reference sequence). The DNA for the CDR3 is TGTGCCAGCAGTTATCCTGCTGAGGGGAATGAGCAGTTCTTC. As protein: CASSYPAEGNEQFF.

This chain connects TRBV15 to TRBJ1-2; D might be TRBD1 (5 bases). Germline V gene data show CDR1 as LNHNV and CDR2 as YYDKDF (reference sequence). This CDR3 has 14 amino acids. The V and J ends lost 8 bases and 0 bases respectively, with 13 bases between them. The chain's CDR3 is CATFDWGTNYGYTF. Here the CDR3 DNA reads TGTGCCACCTTCGACTGGGGGACTAACTATGGCTACACCTTC.

This clone turned up a few times. This chain links TRBV2 with TRBJ1-4; D is undetermined. The CDR3 totals 11 residues. Germline-derived CDR1 and CDR2 are SNHLY and FYNNEI. V lost 3 bases to trimming and J lost 8 bases, with 4 bases between them. The CDR3 DNA reads TGTGCCAGCAGTGAGAACGAAAAACTGTTTTTT. Translating gives CASSENEKLFF.

The chain joins TRBV7-9 to TRBJ1-6; tentative D call: TRBD1 (5 bases). CDR1 is SEHNR and CDR2 is FQNEAQ in the germline V gene (reference sequence). CDR3 size: 16 residues. The ends were cut back, 3 bases at V and 7 bases at J, with 16 bases in the middle. The CDR3 loop is CASSFRGGAENSPLHF. The CDR3 bases are TGTGCCAGCAGCTTCCGGGGAGGGGCAGAGAATTCACCCCTCCACTTT.

The CDR3 nucleotides read TGTGCCAGCAGCCCTTACAGGGTACGACGCGAGCAGTACTTC. Translating gives CASSPYRVRREQYF. The chain joins TRBV5-8 to TRBJ2-7, with a tentative D call TRBD1 (6 bases). Trimming left V 4 bases short and J 6 bases short, with 17 bases between. The germline CDR1 and CDR2 sequences are SGHTS and YDEGEE. The CDR3 length is 14 residues.

J is TRBJ1-6 and V is TRBV6-6; possible D gene TRBD1, 6 bases. V lost 7 bases and J lost 10, with 14 bases in between. Germline CDR1 and CDR2: MNHNY and SVGAGI (reference sequence). The CDR3 totals 13 residues. CDR3 coding DNA: TGTGCCAGCAATAACAGGGTGGGATCACCCCTCCACTTT. Translated, it gives CASNNRVGSPLHF.

This sequence joins TRBV6-5 and TRBJ1-4; D is possibly TRBD1 (5 bases). V was pared by 6 bases and J by 6 bases, with 11 bases between. From germline, CDR1 is MNHEY and CDR2 SVGAGI. This CDR3 is 13 amino acids long. CDR3 sequence reads: CASRKGPYEKLFF. The CDR3 DNA reads as TGTGCCAGCAGGAAGGGACCCTATGAAAAACTGTTTTTT.

V gene TRBV4-1 combines with J gene TRBJ2-7, with a possible D match to TRBD2 (6 bases). Germline CDR1 MGHRA, CDR2 YSYEKL. The CDR3 sequence is 18 residues long. V was clipped by 0 bases and J by 4 bases, with 22 bases between them. The CDR3 loop reads CASSQEREMAGLPYEQYF. Here the CDR3 DNA reads TGCGCCAGCAGCCAAGAAAGGGAAATGGCGGGGCTACCTTACGAGCAGTACTTC.

This clone is a singleton in its sample. The chain employs TRBV5-5 and TRBJ2-1; 12 bases fit TRBD1. CDR3 length: 16 amino acids. Germline CDR1 reads SGHKS; CDR2 reads YYEKEE (reference sequence). Unmatched junction bases numbered 14, after V lost 7 bases and J lost 9 bases. DNA of the CDR3: TGTGCCAGCTCACCTAGGACGGGACAGGGGGCCAGTGAGCAGTTCTTC. Translated, it gives CASSPRTGQGASEQFF.

The genes are TRBV21-1 and TRBJ1-2; TRBD1, as called in the table, went unchecked against the DNA. TRBV21-1 is marked as a pseudogene. The CDR3 is made up of 14 amino acids. In DNA, the CDR3 is TGTGCCAGCAGCAAAACAGGGGGCAGGTATGGCTACACCTTC. Translated, it gives CASSKTGGRYGYTF.

This clone appeared once. Other nucleotide sequences in the sample specify the same CDR3. The rearrangement joins TRBV6-5 to TRBJ2-6; D remains unclear. Germline CDR1 is MNHEY and CDR2 is SVGAGI. The CDR3 is 16 residues long. The V and J ends lost 0 bases and 0 bases respectively, with 6 bases between them. CDR3 DNA: TGTGCCAGCAGTTACTCGTTAGCCTCTGGGGCCAACGTCCTGACTTTC. Encoded protein: CASSYSLASGANVLTF.

This chain links TRBV10-3 with TRBJ1-5; D is possibly TRBD1 (5 bases). This CDR3 spans 14 amino acids. Germline loops: CDR1 ENHRY, CDR2 SYGVKD. Between the trimmed V and J ends, which lost 8 bases and 3 bases, there was a span of 14 bases. This CDR3 reads CAIGEQVINQPQHF. The CDR3 coding sequence is TGTGCCATCGGCGAACAGGTCATCAATCAGCCCCAGCATTTT.

V gene TRBV27 combines with J gene TRBJ2-5; D is perhaps TRBD2 (7 bases). Germline values: CDR1 MNHEY, CDR2 SMNVEV (reference sequence). The CDR3 is made up of 16 amino acids. The germline V and J ends were trimmed by 5 bases and 5 bases, with 21 bases remaining between them. CDR3 in DNA: TGTGCCAGCAGTAGGTTGGCAGGGGCGGGGGTGGAGACCCAGTACTTC. Its protein is CASSRLAGAGVETQYF.

The V call is TRBV19, the J call TRBJ1-5; D gene unclear. The V end was cut by 1 base, the J end by 0 bases, with 7 bases between. This CDR3 is built from 15 residues. Per germline, CDR1 LNHDA and CDR2 SQIVND (reference sequence). The CDR3 region is CASSIGVNSNQPQHF. The CDR3 region has the DNA TGTGCCAGTAGTATAGGGGTGAATAGCAATCAGCCCCAGCATTTT.

V and J are TRBV5-1 and TRBJ1-4, with 7 positions matching TRBD1. The CDR3 runs to 16 residues. Germline V CDR1 and CDR2: SGHRS, YFSETQ. V lost 5 bases, J lost 3 bases, and 10 bases stayed unmatched. The CDR3 region has the DNA TGCGCCAGCAGTCGTCAGGGGGGCTGGTCTAATGAAAAACTGTTTTTT. It translates to CASSRQGGWSNEKLFF.

The genes are TRBV2 and TRBJ1-5; D is undetermined. CDR1 and CDR2 from the germline V gene are SNHLY and FYNNEI. The CDR3 is made up of 13 amino acids. Trimming removed 3 bases from V and 4 bases from J, with 7 bases in between. The CDR3, as DNA: TGTGCCAGCAGTGACAGAGGAAATCAGCCCCAGCATTTT. Encoded protein: CASSDRGNQPQHF.

The chain couples TRBV27 to TRBJ1-6; tentatively, D is TRBD1 (5 bases). CDR1 is MNHEY, CDR2 SMNVEV, per germline (reference sequence). The length of the CDR3 is 14 residues. With 6 bases removed from V and 6 bases from J, the gap between germline ends came to 12 bases. This CDR3 is CASRDSGGNSPLHF. The CDR3 DNA sequence: TGTGCCAGCAGAGATTCGGGGGGTAATTCACCCCTCCACTTT.

This clone has only one observation. The V call is TRBV6-5, the J call TRBJ2-7, with unresolved D. The V gene lost 6 bases and the J gene lost 0 bases, with 15 bases spanning the gap. This CDR3 is built from 15 residues. The germline V gene has CDR1 MNHEY and CDR2 SVGAGI. The CDR3 region has the DNA TGTGCCAGCAGACCCCCCGGACCGATCTCCTACGAGCAGTACTTC. This codes for CASRPPGPISYEQYF.

The chain uses TRBV2 and TRBJ2-7; possibly TRBD2 for D (5 bases). V shed 4 bases and J shed 3 bases, with 16 bases lying between them. Germline-derived CDR1 and CDR2 are SNHLY and FYNNEI. The length of the CDR3 is 15 residues. The CDR3 DNA sequence: TGTGCCAGCAGTGGCGTGAGCGGCCCACTCTACGAGCAGTACTTC. It codes for CASSGVSGPLYEQYF. The whole variable domain, filled in from reference TRBV2 and TRBJ2-7, reads EPEVTQTPSHQVTQMGQEVILRCVPISNHLYFYWYRQILGQKVEFLVSFYNNEISEKSEIFDDQFSVERPDGSNFTLKIRSTKLEDSAMYFCASSGVSGPLYEQYFGPGTRLTVT.